This TCR beta chain was identified during a study of glioma-infiltrating T cells after dendritic cell vaccination. Study summary: Dendritic cell vaccination trial patients had either newly diagnosed or recurrent glioblastoma. Whole-study findings and limits: No direct clonality-survival link was found; a diverse polyclonal response may matter.

As concerns this clone: What it binds is not known.

The V end lost 6 bases, the J end lost 4 bases, and 10 bases lay between the germline ends. The CDR3 consists of 12 residues. Germline-derived CDR1 and CDR2 are LNHDA and SQIVND (reference sequence). Assay used: immunoSEQ multiplex PCR; TCRdb lists only in-frame clones, some missing. The sample includes around 97,000 clones, roughly 76% seen only once; the top ten take approximately 12%. The clonotype was recovered from a human donor with glioblastoma. The chain couples TRBV19 to TRBJ2-7, with a tentative D call TRBD1 (6 bases). The starting material was blood, obtained before dendritic cell vaccination. The chain's CDR3 is CASRGRGYEQYF. The CDR3, as DNA: TGTGCCAGTAGAGGCAGGGGATACGAGCAGTACTTC.